The clone carrying this TCR beta chain was observed a few times. This sample is part of a study of blood T cell repertoires in COVID-19. Study-wide context: Whether acute or convalescent, the COVID-19 samples came from the United States, Italy and Spain. Sample material is recorded as cDNA or gDNA derived from T cells, B-cell-depleted T cells, or PBMCs.

Source study methods: Counts of nucleated cells, estimated from reference gene primer amplification, were obtained. Assay used: immunoSEQ multiplex PCR; TCRdb lists only in-frame clones, some missing. The V and J calls and clone size come from that table; D and trimming were worked out from the DNA. The sample gives about 82,000 clones, around 78% of which show up once; roughly 38% is in the top ten. Germline V CDR1 and CDR2: MNHEY, SVGAGI. Germline trimming cut 6 bases from V and 1 base from J; bases unmatched to any gene: 5. This CDR3 is 15 amino acids long. Seattle-derived patients entered the study during active infection and were followed longitudinally.

This sequence originates from a man in his fifties or sixties with COVID-19, enrolled during active disease. The sample comprised peripheral blood. This sequence joins TRBV6-5 and TRBJ1-5; 8 bases map to TRBD1. The CDR3 DNA reads as TGTGCCAGCAGAAAGGACAGGGTGAGCAATCAGCCCCAGCATTTT. This sequence encodes CASRKDRVSNQPQHF.